Included here is one T cell receptor beta chain sequence, with context. This sample was included in a study of CD8+ T cells in alopecia areata. Treatment in this sample: oral pan-JAK inhibitor, 5-10 mg twice daily. Extracted from the samples, RNA was reverse transcribed into cDNA to serve as the sequencing template. TCRdb's table, derived via immunoSEQ multiplex PCR, lists solely in-frame clones and lacks some. The sample shows 210,000 or so clones, around 65% of them seen only once. The source material was CD4+ T cells sorted from blood, sampled between weeks 44 and 45, from a patient treated with tofacitinib. This sequence originates from a human donor with alopecia areata.

The CDR3 reads CASSINIYGYTF. CDR3 bases: TGTGCCAGCAGCATCAACATCTATGGCTACACCTTC. This sequence joins TRBV7-2 and TRBJ1-2; no clear D. The ends were cut back, 5 bases at V and 4 bases at J, with 8 bases in the middle. Germline V CDR1 and CDR2: SGHTA, FQGNSA. CDR3 size: 12 residues.